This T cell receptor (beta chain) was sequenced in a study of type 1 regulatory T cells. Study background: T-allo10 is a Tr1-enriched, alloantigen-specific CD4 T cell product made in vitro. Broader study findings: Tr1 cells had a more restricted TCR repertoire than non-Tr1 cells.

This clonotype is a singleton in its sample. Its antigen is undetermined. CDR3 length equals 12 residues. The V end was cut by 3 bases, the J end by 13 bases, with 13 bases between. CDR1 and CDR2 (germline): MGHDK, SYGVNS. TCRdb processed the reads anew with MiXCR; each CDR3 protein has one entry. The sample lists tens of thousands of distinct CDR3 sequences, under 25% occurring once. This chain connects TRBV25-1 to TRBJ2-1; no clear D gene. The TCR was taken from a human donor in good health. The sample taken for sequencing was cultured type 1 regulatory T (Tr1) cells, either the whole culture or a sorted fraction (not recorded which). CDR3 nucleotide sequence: TGTGCCAGCAGTGAGGGTCTGAGTCTACAGTTCTTC. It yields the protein CASSEGLSLQFF.